This T cell receptor beta chain originates from a study of blood T cells in healthy people across ages. Combining a sample-barcoded 5' primer with a J-beta primer mix, a second PCR ran for roughly 7 to 11 cycles. TCRdb ran MiXCR on the 5' RACE reads and lists one entry per CDR3 protein. The sample lists approximately 1.5 million distinct CDR3 sequences, roughly a third occurring once. The germline V gene encodes CDR1 SGDLS and CDR2 YYNGEE. CDR3 length equals 15 residues. J lost 6 bases, V lost 6 bases, and 14 bases had no gene match. This clonotype was seen more than once but under ten times. The TCR sequence derives from a woman aged 25-40 years in good health. The sequencing input was blood. V and J are TRBV9 and TRBJ2-7, with 8 bases lining up with TRBD2. As DNA, the CDR3 is TGTGCCAGCACCCCAAGTATCGGGGGGGCCGGCGAGCAGTACTTC. This sequence encodes CASTPSIGGAGEQYF. Using reference TRBV9 and TRBJ2-7 for the parts outside the CDR3, the full variable domain is DSGVTQTPKHLITATGQRVTLRCSPRSGDLSVYWYQQSLDQGLQFLIQYYNGEERAKGNILERFSAQQFPDLHSELNLSSLELGDSALYFCASTPSIGGAGEQYFGPGTRLTVT.